One and the same sample provided the 11 T cell receptor beta chains below, sequenced in a study of cytomegalovirus exposure and HLA in healthy donors. PCR primers comprised 60 Vbeta and 13 Jbeta primers. The method was immunoSEQ multiplex PCR; TCRdb's version includes in-frame clones alone and lacks a portion of them. The sample lists under 200,000 clones; roughly 80% were seen once. The sequencing sample was made of PBMCs. These receptors were obtained from a woman aged 18 to 35 in good health and CMV-seronegative.

V usage is TRBV2 and J usage is TRBJ2-1; 7 bases agree with TRBD2. V was pared by 2 bases and J by 1 base, with 5 bases of the junction left unmatched. Per the germline V gene, CDR1 is SNHLY and CDR2 is FYNNEI. This CDR3 comprises 16 residues. CDR3: CASSEKLAASYNEQFF. The CDR3 bases are TGTGCCAGCAGTGAAAAGCTAGCGGCTTCCTACAATGAGCAGTTCTTC.

The rearrangement uses TRBV4-2 and TRBJ2-7; the D is unclear. The length of the CDR3 is 14 residues. Trimming stripped 4 bases from V and 1 base from J, with 11 bases between. Germline loops: CDR1 LGHNA, CDR2 YNFKEQ. CDR3 sequence reads: CASSLSPESYEQYF. The CDR3 DNA follows: TGTGCCAGCAGCCTCTCGCCGGAGTCCTACGAGCAGTACTTC.

V is TRBV28 and J is TRBJ1-3, with D perhaps matching TRBD1 (5 bases). Germline lookup yields CDR1 MDHEN and CDR2 SYDVKM. Trimming shortened V by 4 bases and J by 4 bases, and 14 bases separated the two germline ends. The CDR3 runs 15 residues. The CDR3 is CASSSLWGEGNTIYF. In DNA form, the CDR3 reads TGTGCCAGCAGTTCTCTGTGGGGGGAAGGAAACACCATATATTTT.

The table lists this clone with a count of one. V usage is TRBV6-1 and J usage is TRBJ2-7; no firm D call. Per germline, CDR1 MNHNS and CDR2 SASEGT. Trimming removed 8 bases at V and 2 bases at J, with 16 bases between. The CDR3 length is 14 residues. The DNA for the CDR3 is TGTGCCAGCTCCGAGCGTGGCAGAGCCTACGAGCAGTACTTC. This sequence encodes CASSERGRAYEQYF.

This clone was seen once. The chain couples TRBV4-2 to TRBJ2-5; 9 positions match TRBD2. The J call is doubtful: the DNA matches TRBJ2-7 better. Germline loops: CDR1 LGHNA, CDR2 YNFKEQ. The CDR3 consists of 17 residues. The CDR3 nucleotides are TGTGCCAGCAGCCAAGATCTGGTAGCGGGAGTAGGTTACGAGCAGTACTTC. Amino acid sequence: CASSQDLVAGVGYEQYF.

The chain recombines TRBV20-1 with TRBJ1-4; the D gene is possibly TRBD1 (6 bases). The CDR3 contains 11 residues. Germline V gene lookup returns CDR1 DFQATT and CDR2 SNEGSKA (reference sequence). Trimming took off 3 bases at V and 10 bases at J, with 9 bases between the two ends. The CDR3 DNA is TGCAGTGCTAGGGACAGTAGAAAACTGTTTTTT. Translated, it gives CSARDSRKLFF.

The chain employs TRBV5-1 and TRBJ2-5, with D perhaps TRBD1 (6 bases). The DNA end is more similar to TRBJ2-7, so the J call may be wrong. CDR1 and CDR2 from the germline V gene are SGHRS and YFSETQ. This CDR3 comprises 12 residues. The CDR3 nucleotides are TGCGCCAGCAGCCGGACAGCCTACGAGCAGTACTTC. Encoded protein: CASSRTAYEQYF.

CDR3 sequence reads: CASSQYRGSDEAFF. The CDR3 DNA reads TGTGCCAGCAGCCAGTACAGGGGATCGGATGAAGCTTTCTTT. The chain couples TRBV4-2 to TRBJ1-1; TRBD1 matches 7 bases. This CDR3 has 14 amino acids. Germline V CDR1 and CDR2: LGHNA, YNFKEQ. With 3 bases clipped from V and 7 bases from J, the junction kept 8 bases outside the gene matches.

In this sample, this clone turned up once. The chain recombines TRBV7-3 with TRBJ2-1, with TRBD2 matching 10 bases. CDR3 length equals 15 residues. Germline CDR1 SGHTA, CDR2 FQGTGA. Germline trimming cut 5 bases from V and 6 bases from J; bases unmatched to any gene: 7. This chain's CDR3 is CASSGRLAGANEQFF. CDR3 coding DNA: TGTGCCAGCAGCGGTCGTCTAGCGGGAGCCAATGAGCAGTTCTTC.

The genes are TRBV7-9 and TRBJ2-5, with D tentatively TRBD1 (6 bases). Germline V lookup: CDR1 SEHNR, CDR2 FQNEAQ (reference sequence). This CDR3 is built from 15 residues. V shed 2 bases and J shed 3 bases, with 13 bases lying between them. The CDR3 loop is CASSLRQGTEETQYF. Here the CDR3 DNA reads TGTGCCAGCAGCTTAAGGCAGGGGACGGAAGAGACCCAGTACTTC.

The chain has TRBV27 and TRBJ2-7; possible D gene TRBD1, 6 bases. Germline V lookup: CDR1 MNHEY, CDR2 SMNVEV (reference sequence). V was clipped by 1 base and J by 10 bases, with 17 bases between them. This CDR3 comprises 14 residues. The CDR3 sequence: CASSLFGQPTPQYF. The CDR3 DNA reads as TGTGCCAGCAGTTTATTCGGACAGCCTACTCCCCAGTACTTC.